This T cell receptor beta chain was sequenced in a study of cytomegalovirus exposure and HLA in healthy donors. Findings of the study overall: Certain indistinguishable V segments, among them TRBV6-2 and TRBV6-3, were excluded.

PCR amplification relied on 60 Vbeta primers (plus 13 Jbeta primers). Methods used by the authors: Roughly 76 million unique TCR beta chains, 10 million to 13 million of them shared, were counted by a later analysis. Data came from immunoSEQ multiplex PCR; TCRdb stores just in-frame clones and leaves some out. The DNA was the basis for D and trimming; V, J and clone size are from that table. Among roughly 190,000 clones listed, roughly 90% were seen once. CDR1 is MNHEY and CDR2 is SMNVEV in the germline V gene (reference sequence). The CDR3 spans 15 residues. Regarding this clone: Its antigen is not identified.

The chain is built from TRBV27 and TRBJ2-5; TRBD1 matches at 9 bases. The DNA matches TRBJ2-7 better at its end, which makes the J call doubtful. Sequenced input: PBMCs. The sequence was collected from a boy aged 2 to 9 in good health and CMV-seronegative. CDR3 sequence reads: CASGEPGTGKYEQYF. As DNA, the CDR3 is TGTGCCAGCGGCGAACCCGGGACAGGGAAATACGAGCAGTACTTC.